This T cell receptor beta chain was sequenced for a study of T cells in Graves' hyperthyroidism and ophthalmopathy. This clonotype was counted at least ten times. Authors of the study amplified TCR beta CDR3 regions from RNA transcripts. HTBI primers were used for first-round RT-PCR of the TCR CDR3. TCRdb re-called the multiplex PCR reads through MiXCR, storing one row per CDR3 protein. The table has approximately 210,000 distinct CDR3 sequences, roughly 17% seen once. Per germline, CDR1 WNHNN and CDR2 SYGVQD (reference sequence). CDR3 length: 15 residues. V dropped 5 bases and J dropped 4; count of bases not matched to a gene: 6. Participants, patients aged 18 to 65, had newly diagnosed hyperthyroidism with a duration under 2 months.

This clonotype was obtained from a man in his fifties or sixties with Graves' hyperthyroidism. The chain combines TRBV10-1 with TRBJ2-3; 10 bases agree with TRBD2. The sequencing input was blood. CDR3 residues: CASSPSGRGSDTQYF. The CDR3 coding sequence is TGCGCCAGCAGTCCGAGCGGGAGGGGATCAGATACGCAGTATTTT.